The sequence of this T cell receptor beta chain was determined in a study of blood T cells in healthy people across ages. This clonotype was seen repeatedly, ten times or more. Per the germline V gene, CDR1 is DFQATT and CDR2 is SNEGSKA (reference sequence). Trimming took 1 base from V and 1 from J; bases not matched to a gene: 8. This CDR3 contains 16 residues. Per individual sample, total RNA of at least 6 micrograms was extracted. It was with a sample-barcoded 5' primer and a J-beta primer mix that a second PCR of roughly 6 to 11 cycles was run. TCRdb analysed the 5' RACE reads with MiXCR anew, one entry per CDR3 protein. Of about 1.4 million distinct CDR3 sequences listed, roughly 60% are singletons.

Sequencing used blood. The sequence derives from a man aged 18 to 29 in good health. This rearrangement joins TRBV20-1 to TRBJ2-5; 8 positions match TRBD2. The CDR3 region is CSARGRRGAVQETQYF. CDR3 bases: TGCAGTGCTAGAGGGCGGCGGGGGGCCGTCCAAGAGACCCAGTACTTC.